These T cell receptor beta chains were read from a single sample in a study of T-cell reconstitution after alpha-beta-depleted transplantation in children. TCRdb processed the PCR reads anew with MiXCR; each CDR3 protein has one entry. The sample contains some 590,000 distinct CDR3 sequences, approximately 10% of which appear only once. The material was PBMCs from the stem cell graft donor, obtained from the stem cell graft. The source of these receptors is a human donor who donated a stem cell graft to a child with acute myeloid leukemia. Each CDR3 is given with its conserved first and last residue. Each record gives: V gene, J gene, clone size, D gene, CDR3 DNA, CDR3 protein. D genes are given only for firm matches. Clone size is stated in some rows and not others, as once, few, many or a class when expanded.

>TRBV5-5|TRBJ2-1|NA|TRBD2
TGTGCCAGCAGCTTTTTTCCCTCGGGAGGGAGTAACAATGAGCAGTTCTTC
CASSFFPSGGSNNEQFF
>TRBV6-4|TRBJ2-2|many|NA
TGTGCCAGCCAGGAGGACGGCACCGGGGAGCTGTTTTTT
CASQEDGTGELFF
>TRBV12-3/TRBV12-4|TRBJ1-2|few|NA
TGTGCCAGCACCCTCGGCACGGACTACACCTTC
CASTLGTDYTF
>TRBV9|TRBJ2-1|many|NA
TGTGCCAGCAGCGATCTGAGCTCCTACAATGAGCAGTTCTTC
CASSDLSSYNEQFF
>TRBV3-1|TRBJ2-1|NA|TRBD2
TGTGCCAGCAGCCAAGAGCGGCTAGCGGGGAATCTGCAGTTCTTC
CASSQERLAGNLQFF
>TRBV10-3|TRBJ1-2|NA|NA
TGTGCCATCAGTGAGTCTTGGAAGGGGACGGACTATGGCTACACCTTC
CAISESWKGTDYGYTF
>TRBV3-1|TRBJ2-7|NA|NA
TGTGCCAGCAGCCAGTTTGACGAGCAGTACTTC
CASSQFDEQYF
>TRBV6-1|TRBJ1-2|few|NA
TGTGCCAGCACAAAGCGCGGGGGCTATGGCTACACCTTC
CASTKRGGYGYTF
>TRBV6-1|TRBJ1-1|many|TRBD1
TGTGCCAGCACTGACAGGGGGATGAACACTGAAGCTTTCTTT
CASTDRGMNTEAFF
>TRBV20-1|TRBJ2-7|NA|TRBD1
TGCAGTGCCGGGGCAGGGGGCTCCTACGAGCAGTACTTC
CSAGAGGSYEQYF
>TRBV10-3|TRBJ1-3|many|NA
TGTGCCATCAGTGATCATCAGGGAGTAGCTGGAAACACCATATATTTT
CAISDHQGVAGNTIYF
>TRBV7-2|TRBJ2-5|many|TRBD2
TGTGCCAGCAGAGGACCGGGACTAGGGGCGACCCAGTACTTC
CASRGPGLGATQYF
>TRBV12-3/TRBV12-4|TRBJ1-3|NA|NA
TGTGCCACCCGGGAAGGTTTGGAAGTAGGAAACACCATATATTTT
CATREGLEVGNTIYF